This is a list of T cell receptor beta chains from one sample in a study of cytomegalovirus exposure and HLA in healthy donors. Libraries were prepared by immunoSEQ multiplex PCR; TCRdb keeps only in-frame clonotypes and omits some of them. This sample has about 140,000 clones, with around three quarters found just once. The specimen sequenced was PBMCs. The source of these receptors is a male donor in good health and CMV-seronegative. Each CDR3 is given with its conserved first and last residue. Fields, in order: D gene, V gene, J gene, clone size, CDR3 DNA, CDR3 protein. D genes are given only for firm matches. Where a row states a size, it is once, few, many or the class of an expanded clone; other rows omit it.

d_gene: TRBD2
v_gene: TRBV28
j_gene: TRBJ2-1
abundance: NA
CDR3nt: TGTGCCAGCAGTCTAGCCCCTAGCGGGGGGGCCTACAATGAGCAGTTCTTC
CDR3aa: CASSLAPSGGAYNEQFF

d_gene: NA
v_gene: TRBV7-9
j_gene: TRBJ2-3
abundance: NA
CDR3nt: TGTGCCAGCAGCTTAGGTTCCATTGGCACAGATACGCAGTATTTT
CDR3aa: CASSLGSIGTDTQYF

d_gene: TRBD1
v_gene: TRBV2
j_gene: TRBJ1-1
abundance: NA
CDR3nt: TGTGCCAGCAGCGGGGTGGACAGGGGGAACACTGAAGCTTTCTTT
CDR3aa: CASSGVDRGNTEAFF

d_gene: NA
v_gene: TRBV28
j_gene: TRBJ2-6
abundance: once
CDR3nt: TGTGCCAGCAGTTCCCCAGGGACTGCGGGGGCCAACGTCCTGACTTTC
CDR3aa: CASSSPGTAGANVLTF

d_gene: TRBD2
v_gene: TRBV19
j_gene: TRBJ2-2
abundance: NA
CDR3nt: TGTGCCAGTAGTATTAGGACTAGCTTCAACACCGGGGAGCTGTTTTTT
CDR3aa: CASSIRTSFNTGELFF

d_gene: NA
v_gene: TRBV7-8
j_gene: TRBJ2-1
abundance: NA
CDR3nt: TGTGCCAGTTCCCAGAAAGAGGGCTCCTACAATGAGCAGTTCTTC
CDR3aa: CASSQKEGSYNEQFF

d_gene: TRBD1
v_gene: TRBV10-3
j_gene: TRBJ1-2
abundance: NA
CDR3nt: TGTGCCATCAGTGCGGACAGGGGTTATGGCTACACCTTC
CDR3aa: CAISADRGYGYTF

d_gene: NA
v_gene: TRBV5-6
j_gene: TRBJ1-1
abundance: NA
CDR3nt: TGTGCCAGCAGCTTTGCAGGGCCCACTGAAGCTTTCTTT
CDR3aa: CASSFAGPTEAFF

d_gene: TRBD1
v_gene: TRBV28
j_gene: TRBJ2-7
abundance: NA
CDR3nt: TGTGCCAGCAGCCGGACAGGGGTCTACGAGCAGTACTTC
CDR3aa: CASSRTGVYEQYF

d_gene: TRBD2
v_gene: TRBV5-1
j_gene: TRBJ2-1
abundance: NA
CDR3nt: TGCGCCAGCAGCTTGGCCCGGGCAGGGAACGGACTAGCGGGAGGTGAGCAGTTCTTC
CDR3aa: CASSLARAGNGLAGGEQFF

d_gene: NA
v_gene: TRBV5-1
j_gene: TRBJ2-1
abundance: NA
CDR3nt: TGCGCCAGCAGCCCCGACACTTACAATGAGCAGTTCTTC
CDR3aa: CASSPDTYNEQFF

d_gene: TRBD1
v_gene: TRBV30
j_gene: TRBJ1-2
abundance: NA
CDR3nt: TGTGCCTGGCACAGGGGAAGCCCCTATGGCTACACCTTC
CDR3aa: CAWHRGSPYGYTF

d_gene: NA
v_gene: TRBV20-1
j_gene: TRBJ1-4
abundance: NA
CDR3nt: TGCAGTGCTAGAATCGGGGAAAAACTGTTTTTT
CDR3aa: CSARIGEKLFF

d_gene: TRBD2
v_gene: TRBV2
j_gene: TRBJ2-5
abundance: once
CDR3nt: TGTGCCAGTGGGACTAGCGGGAGGGTTGGAACCCAGTACTTC
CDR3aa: CASGTSGRVGTQYF

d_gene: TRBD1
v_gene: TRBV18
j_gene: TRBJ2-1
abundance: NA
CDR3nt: TGTGCCAGCTCACCACGACAGACAGGGAACAATGAGCAGTTCTTC
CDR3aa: CASSPRQTGNNEQFF

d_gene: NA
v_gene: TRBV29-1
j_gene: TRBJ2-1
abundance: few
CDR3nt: TGCAGCGCCGCAATCCCGAGCTCCTACAATGAGCAGTTCTTC
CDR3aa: CSAAIPSSYNEQFF

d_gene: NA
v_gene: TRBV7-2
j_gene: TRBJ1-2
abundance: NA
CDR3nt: TGTGCCAGCAGCCCCCTCGGCACTGAGGGAGGCTACACCTTC
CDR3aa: CASSPLGTEGGYTF

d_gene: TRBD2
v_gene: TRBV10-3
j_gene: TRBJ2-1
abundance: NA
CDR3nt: TGTGCCATCAGCTCAAAGCCGGGACCCCGGGAGGGTCAGAATGAGCAGTTCTTC
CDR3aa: CAISSKPGPREGQNEQFF

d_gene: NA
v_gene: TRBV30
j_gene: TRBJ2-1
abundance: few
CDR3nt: TGTGCCTGGAGCCCAACAGGTAATGAGCAGTTCTTC
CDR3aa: CAWSPTGNEQFF

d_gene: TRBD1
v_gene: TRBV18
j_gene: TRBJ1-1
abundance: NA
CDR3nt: TGTGCCAGCTCACCGCAGGACACAGGGGAAAGGACTGAAGCTTTCTTT
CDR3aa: CASSPQDTGERTEAFF

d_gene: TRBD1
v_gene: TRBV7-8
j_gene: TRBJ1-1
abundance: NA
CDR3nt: TGTGCCAGCGGATGGGCCACTTGGGACAGGGGTGACACTGAAGCTTTCTTT
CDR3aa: CASGWATWDRGDTEAFF

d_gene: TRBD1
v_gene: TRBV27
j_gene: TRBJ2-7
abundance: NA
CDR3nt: TGTGCCAGCAGTAATGCCGGGACAGGGCATACCGAGCAGTACTTC
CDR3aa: CASSNAGTGHTEQYF

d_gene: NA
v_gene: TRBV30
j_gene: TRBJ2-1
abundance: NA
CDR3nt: TGTGCCTGGAGTGTACTCGGGTCCGAGCAGCAGTTCTTC
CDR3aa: CAWSVLGSEQQFF

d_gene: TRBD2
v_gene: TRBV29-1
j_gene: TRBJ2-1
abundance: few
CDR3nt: TGCAGTAAACTAGCGCCCTACAATGAGCAGTTCTTC
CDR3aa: CSKLAPYNEQFF

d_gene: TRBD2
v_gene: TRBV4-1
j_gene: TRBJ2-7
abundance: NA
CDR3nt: TGCGCCAGCAGCCAAGCGGGACTAGCGGGAGGAGTAGGGTCCTACGAGCAGTACTTC
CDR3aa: CASSQAGLAGGVGSYEQYF

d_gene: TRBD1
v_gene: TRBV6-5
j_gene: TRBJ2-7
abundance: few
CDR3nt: TGTGCCAGCAGTTACTCGGAGACAGGGTCCTACGAGCAGTACTTC
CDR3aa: CASSYSETGSYEQYF

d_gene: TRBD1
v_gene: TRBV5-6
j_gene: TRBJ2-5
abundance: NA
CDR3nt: TGTGCCAGCAGCTTGGGGGTCCGACAGGGTGGGGAGCAGTACTTC
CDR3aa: CASSLGVRQGGEQYF

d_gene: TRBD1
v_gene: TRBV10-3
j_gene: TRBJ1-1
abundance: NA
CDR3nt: TGTGCCATCAGTGACTCATCCGGGACAGCGAACACTGAAGCTTTCTTT
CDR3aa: CAISDSSGTANTEAFF

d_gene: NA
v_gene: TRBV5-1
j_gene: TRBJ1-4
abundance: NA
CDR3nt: TGCGCCAGCAGCTTCCGACAGATTGCAACTAATGAAAAACTGTTTTTT
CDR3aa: CASSFRQIATNEKLFF

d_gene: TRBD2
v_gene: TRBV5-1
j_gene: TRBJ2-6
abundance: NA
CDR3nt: TGCGCCAGCAGCTTGACTAGCGGGAGTCGCTCTGGGGCCAACGTCCTGACTTTC
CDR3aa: CASSLTSGSRSGANVLTF

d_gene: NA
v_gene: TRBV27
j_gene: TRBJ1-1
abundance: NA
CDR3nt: TGTGCCAGCAGTTATGGGGGACTGATTAACACTGAAGCTTTCTTT
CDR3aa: CASSYGGLINTEAFF

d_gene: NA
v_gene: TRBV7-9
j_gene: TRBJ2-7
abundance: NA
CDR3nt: TGTGCCAGCAGCTCGGGACACTACGAGCAGTACTTC
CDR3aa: CASSSGHYEQYF

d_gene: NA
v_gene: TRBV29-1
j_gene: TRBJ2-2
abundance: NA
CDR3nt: TGCAGCGTTGATAGCAGGGCGGCCGGGGAGCTGTTTTTT
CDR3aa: CSVDSRAAGELFF

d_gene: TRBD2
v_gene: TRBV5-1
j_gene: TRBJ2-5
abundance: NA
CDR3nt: TGCGCCAGCAGCTGGGGACTAGCGGGAATGGACGGGAGGCAGTACTTC
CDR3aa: CASSWGLAGMDGRQYF

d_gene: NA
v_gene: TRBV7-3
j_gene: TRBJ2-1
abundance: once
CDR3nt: TGTGCCAGCAGCTTTTATGGAGGTTCGTACAATGAGCAGTTCTTC
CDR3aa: CASSFYGGSYNEQFF

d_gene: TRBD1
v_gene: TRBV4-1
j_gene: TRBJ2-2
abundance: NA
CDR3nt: TGCGCCAGCAGCCAGGGACGACAGGGGGGGTCCACCGGGGAGCTGTTTTTT
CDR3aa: CASSQGRQGGSTGELFF

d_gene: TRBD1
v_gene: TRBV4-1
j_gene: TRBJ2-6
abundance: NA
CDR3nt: TGCGCCAGCAGCCCGGCGACAGGGGGTTATGGGGCCAACGTCCTGACTTTC
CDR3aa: CASSPATGGYGANVLTF

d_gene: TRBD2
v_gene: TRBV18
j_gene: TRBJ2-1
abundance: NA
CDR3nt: TGTGCCAGCTCACGCGGACTAGCGGGAGAAAATGAGCAGTTCTTC
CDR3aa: CASSRGLAGENEQFF

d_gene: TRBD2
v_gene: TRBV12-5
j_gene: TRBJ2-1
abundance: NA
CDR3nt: TGTGCTAGTGGTTTGGCCCTGGGGAGGCGGGAGGACAATGAGCAGTTCTTC
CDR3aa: CASGLALGRREDNEQFF

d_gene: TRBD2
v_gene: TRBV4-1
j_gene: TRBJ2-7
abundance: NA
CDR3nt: TGCGCCAGCAGCCAAACACCGGGGACTAGCGTGAGCTCCTACGAGCAGTACTTC
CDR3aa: CASSQTPGTSVSSYEQYF

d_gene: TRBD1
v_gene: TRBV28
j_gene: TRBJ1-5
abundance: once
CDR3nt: TGTGCCAGCAGTTTAAGGAGCGGGGGGACAGGGGTGAATCTAAGGAATCAGCCCCAGCATTTT
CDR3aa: CASSLRSGGTGVNLRNQPQHF